This T cell receptor beta chain was recorded in a study of cytomegalovirus exposure and HLA in healthy donors. Regarding the study as a whole: Some highly shared sequence variants likely arose as a pipeline artifact. CMV antigen specificity was confirmed in vitro for three CMV-associated chains.

60 Vbeta and 13 Jbeta primers were used in PCR. Assay used: immunoSEQ multiplex PCR; TCRdb lists only in-frame clones, some missing. The sample includes 99,000 or so clones, 75% to 85% of them seen just once. A single count supports this clone. Its target is not known. This CDR3 has 15 amino acids. V lost 5 bases to trimming and J lost 2 bases, with 14 bases between them. CDR1 and CDR2 (germline): SGDLS, YYNGEE. The clonotype originates from a young man in good health and CMV-seronegative. The chain employs TRBV9 and TRBJ1-5; tentative D call: TRBD1 (6 bases). Sequencing was done on a sample of PBMCs. CDR3 loop: CASREGGTCNQPQHF. For the CDR3, the DNA is TGTGCCAGCAGAGAGGGGGGGACATGCAATCAGCCCCAGCATTTT.